Listed below are T cell receptor beta chains from one sample, sequenced in a study of cytomegalovirus exposure and HLA in healthy donors. Sequenced by immunoSEQ multiplex PCR; TCRdb stores in-frame clones only, minus some. The table shows about 160,000 clones, with roughly 80% occurring only once. Source material: PBMCs. These TCRs come from a man aged 45-65 years in good health and CMV-seropositive. CDR3s include the opening cysteine and the closing phenylalanine or tryptophan. The D gene is left open where the match is weak. Clone size is shown for a subset of rows, as once, few, many or a class of expanded clone.

TRBJ1-2 | NA | NA | TRBV7-8 | CASSFLTRQAANYGYTF | TGTGCCAGCAGCTTTTTGACTCGACAGGCTGCTAACTATGGCTACACCTTC
TRBJ2-7 | NA | NA | TRBV6-1 | CASSLDRQAYEQYF | TGTGCCAGCAGTCTAGACCGACAGGCCTACGAGCAGTACTTC
TRBJ2-3 | TRBD1 | NA | TRBV29-1 | CSIRTGGDTQYF | TGCAGCATCCGGACAGGGGGAGATACGCAGTATTTT
TRBJ2-7 | NA | NA | TRBV7-8 | CASSLGSIGVPSYEQYF | TGTGCCAGCAGCTTAGGCTCGATAGGGGTGCCTTCCTACGAGCAGTACTTC
TRBJ2-2 | NA | NA | TRBV9 | CASSTLNTGELFF | TGTGCCAGCAGCACTTTGAACACCGGGGAGCTGTTTTTT
TRBJ2-1 | NA | NA | TRBV4-1 | CASSQIGSSYNEQFF | TGCGCCAGCAGCCAAATAGGGAGCTCCTACAATGAGCAGTTCTTC
TRBJ2-1 | TRBD2 | NA | TRBV28 | CASKAGGYNEQFF | TGTGCCAGCAAGGCGGGGGGGTACAATGAGCAGTTCTTC
TRBJ1-1 | NA | few | TRBV7-9 | CASSPSWTTEAFF | TGTGCCAGCAGCCCCTCGTGGACAACTGAAGCTTTCTTT
TRBJ2-6 | NA | NA | TRBV7-2 | CASSPRQVRSGANVLTF | TGTGCCAGCAGCCCCCGACAGGTTCGATCTGGGGCCAACGTCCTGACTTTC
TRBJ2-2 | TRBD1 | NA | TRBV9 | CASSPRQGPTGELFF | TGTGCCAGCAGCCCCCGACAGGGACCCACCGGGGAGCTGTTTTTT
TRBJ2-5 | TRBD2 | NA | TRBV7-2 | CASSDGLAGMGETQYF | TGTGCCAGCAGCGACGGACTAGCGGGAATGGGGGAGACCCAGTACTTC
TRBJ2-5 | TRBD2 | NA | TRBV4-2 | CASSQRGGATETQYF | TGTGCCAGCAGCCAACGCGGGGGGGCGACGGAGACCCAGTACTTC
TRBJ2-3 | NA | few | TRBV5-6 | CASSVPGLAPDTDTQYF | TGTGCCAGCAGCGTGCCGGGATTAGCGCCGGATACAGATACGCAGTATTTT
TRBJ2-3 | NA | NA | TRBV5-4 | CASSSGDLTDTQYF | TGTGCCAGCAGTAGCGGAGACCTCACAGATACGCAGTATTTT
TRBJ2-7 | NA | NA | TRBV30 | CAWRPRFSHEQYF | TGTGCCTGGAGGCCCAGGTTTTCCCACGAGCAGTACTTC
TRBJ2-3 | TRBD2 | once | TRBV4-2 | CASSQVGLAGEDTQYF | TGTGCCAGCAGCCAAGTGGGCCTAGCGGGAGAAGATACGCAGTATTTT
TRBJ1-1 | NA | once | TRBV9 | CASSPNTGRTEAFF | TGTGCCAGCAGCCCCAATACAGGGAGAACTGAAGCTTTCTTT
TRBJ2-7 | NA | NA | TRBV19 | CASSILAGEQYF | TGTGCCAGTAGTATTTTAGCCGGGGAGCAGTACTTC
TRBJ2-3 | TRBD2 | NA | TRBV7-2 | CASSLGELAGGRDTQYF | TGTGCCAGCAGCTTAGGCGAACTAGCGGGAGGTCGGGATACGCAGTATTTT
TRBJ1-1 | NA | NA | TRBV5-1 | CASSLTAAGLYTEAFF | TGCGCCAGCAGCTTGACGGCTGCAGGGCTGTACACTGAAGCTTTCTTT
TRBJ2-7 | TRBD2 | NA | TRBV19 | CASKPGLAGPYEQYF | TGTGCCAGTAAACCGGGACTAGCGGGTCCCTACGAGCAGTACTTC
TRBJ2-7 | NA | once | TRBV7-2 | CASSLDSGYEQYF | TGTGCCAGCAGCTTAGACTCGGGTTACGAGCAGTACTTC
TRBJ2-7 | NA | NA | TRBV15 | CATSRNSYEQYF | TGTGCCACCAGCAGAAATTCTTACGAGCAGTACTTC
TRBJ2-5 | TRBD1 | NA | TRBV7-9 | CASSPQQPDRGPETQYF | TGTGCCAGCAGCCCACAACAACCGGACAGGGGGCCGGAGACCCAGTACTTC
TRBJ2-3 | NA | once | TRBV9 | CASSPRRSTDTQYF | TGTGCCAGCAGCCCCCGGAGGAGCACAGATACGCAGTATTTT
TRBJ2-5 | TRBD1 | few | TRBV7-2 | CASSLGGTGGFETQYF | TGTGCCAGCAGCTTGGGAGGGACAGGGGGCTTTGAGACCCAGTACTTC
TRBJ1-2 | NA | NA | TRBV4-1 | CASSQHFGMYGYTF | TGCGCCAGCAGCCAGCACTTCGGGATGTATGGCTACACCTTC
TRBJ2-7 | TRBD1 | once | TRBV28 | CASRPTGSYEQYF | TGTGCCAGCAGACCGACAGGGTCCTACGAGCAGTACTTC
TRBJ1-6 | TRBD1 | NA | TRBV6-5 | CASSYFGTGGGSPLHF | TGTGCCAGCAGTTACTTTGGGACAGGGGGCGGATCACCCCTCCACTTT